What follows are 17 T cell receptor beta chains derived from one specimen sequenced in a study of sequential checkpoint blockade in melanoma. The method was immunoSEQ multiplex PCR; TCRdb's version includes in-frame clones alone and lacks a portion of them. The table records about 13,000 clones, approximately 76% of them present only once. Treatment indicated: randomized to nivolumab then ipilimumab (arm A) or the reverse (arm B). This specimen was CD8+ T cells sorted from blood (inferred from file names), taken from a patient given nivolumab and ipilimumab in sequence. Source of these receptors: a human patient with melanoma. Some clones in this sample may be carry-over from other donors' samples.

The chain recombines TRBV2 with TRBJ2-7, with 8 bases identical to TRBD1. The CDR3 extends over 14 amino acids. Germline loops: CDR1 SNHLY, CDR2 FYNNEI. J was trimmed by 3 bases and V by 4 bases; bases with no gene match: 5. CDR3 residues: CASSVPGQDYEQYF. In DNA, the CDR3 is TGTGCCAGCAGTGTCCCGGGACAGGACTACGAGCAGTACTTC.

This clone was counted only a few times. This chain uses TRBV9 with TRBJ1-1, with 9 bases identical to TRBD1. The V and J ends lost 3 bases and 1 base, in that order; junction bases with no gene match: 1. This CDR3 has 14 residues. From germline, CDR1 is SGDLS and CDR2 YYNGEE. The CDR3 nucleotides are TGTGCCAGCAGCGCGACAGGGGGGAACACTGAAGCTTTCTTT. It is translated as CASSATGGNTEAFF.

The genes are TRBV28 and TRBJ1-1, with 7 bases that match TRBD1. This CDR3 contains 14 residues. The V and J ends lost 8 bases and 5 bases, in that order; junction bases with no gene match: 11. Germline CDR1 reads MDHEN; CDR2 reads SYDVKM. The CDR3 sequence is CASGQQGESTEAFF. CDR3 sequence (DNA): TGTGCCAGCGGCCAGCAGGGGGAAAGTACTGAAGCTTTCTTT.

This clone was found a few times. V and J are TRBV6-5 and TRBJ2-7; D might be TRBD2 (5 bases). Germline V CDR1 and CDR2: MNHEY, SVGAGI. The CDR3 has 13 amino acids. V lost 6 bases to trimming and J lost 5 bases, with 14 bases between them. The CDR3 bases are TGTGCCAGCAGCCCAGGAGGTTGGCACGAGCAGTACTTC. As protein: CASSPGGWHEQYF.

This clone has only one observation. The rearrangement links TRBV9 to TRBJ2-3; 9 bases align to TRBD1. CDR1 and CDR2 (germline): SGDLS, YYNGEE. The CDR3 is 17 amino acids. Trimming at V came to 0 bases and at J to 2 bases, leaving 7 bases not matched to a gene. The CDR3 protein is CASSVEGTGSNTDTQYF. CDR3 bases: TGTGCCAGCAGCGTAGAGGGGACAGGGTCGAACACAGATACGCAGTATTTT.

The CDR3 DNA reads TGTGCCAGCTCCACCGGGACAGCTTATAGCAATCAGCCCCAGCATTTT. Residues: CASSTGTAYSNQPQHF. The chain has TRBV28 and TRBJ1-5; 7 bases map to TRBD1. The germline V gene encodes CDR1 MDHEN and CDR2 SYDVKM. With 8 bases clipped from V and 0 bases from J, the junction kept 10 bases outside the gene matches. The CDR3 consists of 16 residues. The full variable domain, rest sourced from reference TRBV28 and TRBJ1-5, is DVKVTQSSRYLVKRTGEKVFLECVQDMDHENMFWYRQDPGLGLRLIYFSYDVKMKEKGDIPEGYSVSREKKERFSLILESASTNQTSMYLCASSTGTAYSNQPQHFGDGTRLSIL.

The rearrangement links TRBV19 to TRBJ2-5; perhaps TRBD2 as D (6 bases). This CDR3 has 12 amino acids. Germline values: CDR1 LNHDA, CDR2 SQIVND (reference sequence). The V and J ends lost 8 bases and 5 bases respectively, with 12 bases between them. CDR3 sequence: CASGGVRETQYF. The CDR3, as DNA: TGTGCCAGTGGAGGGGTGAGGGAGACCCAGTACTTC.

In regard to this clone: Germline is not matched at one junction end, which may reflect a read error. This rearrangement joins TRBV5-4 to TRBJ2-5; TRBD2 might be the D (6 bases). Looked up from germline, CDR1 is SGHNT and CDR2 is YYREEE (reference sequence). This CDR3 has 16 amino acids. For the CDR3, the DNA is TGTGCCAGCAGCCATTGGGGAGGACGGGAACAAGGGACCCAGTACTTC. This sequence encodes CASSHWGGREQGTQYF.

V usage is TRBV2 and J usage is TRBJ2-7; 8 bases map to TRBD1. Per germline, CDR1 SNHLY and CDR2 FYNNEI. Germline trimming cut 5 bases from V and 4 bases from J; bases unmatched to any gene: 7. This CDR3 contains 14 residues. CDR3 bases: TGTGCCAGCAGTCTAGGGACAGGAGGGTACGAGCAGTACTTC. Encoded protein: CASSLGTGGYEQYF.

The CDR3 nucleotides are TGTGCCAGCAACGGAGGGGACAGCCACGAGCAGTACTTC. Its protein is CASNGGDSHEQYF. The chain uses TRBV2 and TRBJ2-7, with a possible D match to TRBD1 (7 bases). Per the germline V gene, CDR1 is SNHLY and CDR2 is FYNNEI. The V gene lost 7 bases and the J gene lost 5 bases, with 15 bases spanning the gap. The CDR3 extends over 13 amino acids.

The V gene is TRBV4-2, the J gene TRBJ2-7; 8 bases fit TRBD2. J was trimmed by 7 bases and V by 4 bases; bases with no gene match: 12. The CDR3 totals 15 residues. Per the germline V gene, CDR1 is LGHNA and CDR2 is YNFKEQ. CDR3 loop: CASSRPGTSRGEQYF. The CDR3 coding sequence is TGTGCCAGCAGCCGCCCCGGGACTAGTCGCGGGGAGCAGTACTTC.

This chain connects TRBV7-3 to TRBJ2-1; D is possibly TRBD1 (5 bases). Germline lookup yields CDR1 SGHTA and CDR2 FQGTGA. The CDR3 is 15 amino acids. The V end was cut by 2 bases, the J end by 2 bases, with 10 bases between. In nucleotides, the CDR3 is TGTGCCAGCAGCTTAGGGCAGGGCCCCTACAATGAGCAGTTCTTC. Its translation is CASSLGQGPYNEQFF.

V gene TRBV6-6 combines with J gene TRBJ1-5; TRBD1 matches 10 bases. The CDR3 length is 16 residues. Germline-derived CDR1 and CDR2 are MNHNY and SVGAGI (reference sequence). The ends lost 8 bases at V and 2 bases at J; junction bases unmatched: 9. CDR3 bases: TGTGCCAGCCTCACCGGGACAGGGGTTCGCAATCAGCCCCAGCATTTT. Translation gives CASLTGTGVRNQPQHF.

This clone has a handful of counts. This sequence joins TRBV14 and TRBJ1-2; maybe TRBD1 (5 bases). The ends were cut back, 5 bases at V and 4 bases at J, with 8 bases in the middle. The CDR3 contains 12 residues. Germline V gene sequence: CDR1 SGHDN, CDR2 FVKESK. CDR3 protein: CASSLGAYGYTF. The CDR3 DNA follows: TGTGCCAGCAGCTTAGGGGCCTATGGCTACACCTTC. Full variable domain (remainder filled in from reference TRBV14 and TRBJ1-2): EAGVTQFPSHSVIEKGQTVTLRCDPISGHDNLYWYRRVMGKEIKFLLHFVKESKQDESGMPNNRFLAERTGGTYSTLKVQPAELEDSGVYFCASSLGAYGYTFGSGTRLTVV.

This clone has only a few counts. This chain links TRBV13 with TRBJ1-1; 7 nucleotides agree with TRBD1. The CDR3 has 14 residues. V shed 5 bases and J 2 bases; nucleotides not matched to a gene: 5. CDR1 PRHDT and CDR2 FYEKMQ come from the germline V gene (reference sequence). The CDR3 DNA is TGTGCCAGCAGCCTCCGACAGGGTAACACTGAAGCTTTCTTT. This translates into CASSLRQGNTEAFF.

The CDR3 DNA reads TGTGCCAGCAGCTTAGCCAGGGCCCAAGAGACCCAGTACTTC. As protein: CASSLARAQETQYF. The V and J genes are TRBV7-9 and TRBJ2-5; tentatively, D is TRBD1 (5 bases). CDR1 and CDR2 (germline): SEHNR, FQNEAQ (reference sequence). The CDR3 is made up of 14 amino acids. The V end lost 0 bases, the J end lost 1 base, and 6 bases lay between the germline ends.

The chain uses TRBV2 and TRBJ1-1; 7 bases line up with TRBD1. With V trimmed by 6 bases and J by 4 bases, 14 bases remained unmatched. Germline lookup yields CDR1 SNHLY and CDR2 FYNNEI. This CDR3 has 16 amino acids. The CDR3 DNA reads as TGTGCCAGCAGCGCCCCCTACAGGGGTTTGGGCACTGAAGCTTTCTTT. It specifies CASSAPYRGLGTEAFF.